The present T cell receptor beta chain was sequenced within a study of T cell responses to AZD1222 COVID-19 vaccine. Some second doses came at about 4 weeks and others at about 12 weeks; these were pooled. CDR3 length: 15 residues. Trimming cost V 1 base and J 2 bases; bases outside gene matches: 5. Germline CDR1 reads LGHDT; CDR2 reads YNNKEL (reference sequence). General study results and limits: Reports indicate that nearly half of spike-specific TCRs are directed at unmutated variant regions. Clonal diversity was possibly underestimated, and the donors were mostly white British, with more females.

Concerning this clone: What it binds is not known.

The repertoire was sequenced with immunoSEQ multiplex PCR; TCRdb's copy has only in-frame clones and lacks some. The sample holds approximately 80,000 clones; 90% are singletons and the top ten take about 3.1%. The material sequenced was peripheral blood, taken 28 days after the second AZD1222 dose. V gene TRBV3-1 (or the pseudogene TRBV3-2) combines with J gene TRBJ2-7; 7 bases match TRBD1. The receptor was derived from an adult who received the AZD1222 COVID-19 vaccine. The CDR3 spells CASSQGIQGTYEQYF. CDR3 coding DNA: TGTGCCAGCAGCCAAGGGATACAGGGGACCTACGAGCAGTACTTC.